This T cell receptor (beta chain) was sequenced for a study of cytomegalovirus exposure and HLA in healthy donors. Each donor was nominally healthy when sampled (though unrecorded immune exposures were likely). Comment on this clone: Its cognate antigen is unknown.

General observations from the study: Presence/absence analyses took donor sequencing depth as roughly uniform.

Germline V gene sequence: CDR1 MNHNY, CDR2 SVGAGI (reference sequence). V shed 6 bases and J shed 7 bases, with 21 bases lying between them. This CDR3 has 15 amino acids. PCR employed 60 Vbeta and 13 Jbeta primers. Profiled with immunoSEQ multiplex PCR; TCRdb holds only in-frame clones, not every one. The data show under 250,000 clones, 85% seen once. Input material: PBMCs. This TCR was sampled from a woman in her fifties or sixties in good health and CMV-seronegative. The chain is built from TRBV6-6 and TRBJ1-1; D is possibly TRBD1 (6 bases). The CDR3 DNA is TGTGCCAGCAGCTATACCCGGACAGAAAAATGTGAAGCTTTCTTT. It is translated as CASSYTRTEKCEAFF.